This TCR beta chain was found in a study of neurological immune-mediated disorders. MiXCR was run by TCRdb on the 5' RACE reads, yielding one entry per CDR3 protein. The sample carries roughly 41,000 distinct CDR3 sequences, less than 2% recorded once. This clonotype was observed many times. This CDR3 contains 14 residues. The ends lost 7 bases at V and 3 bases at J; junction bases unmatched: 5. Germline loops: CDR1 SQVTM, CDR2 ANQGSEA. V is TRBV29-1 and J is TRBJ2-2; TRBD1 matches 10 bases. Sample: PBMCs. The sequence was obtained from a woman aged 40 to 50 with multiple sclerosis. Written as DNA, the CDR3 is TGCAGCGCTGACAGGGGGCGCGACACCGGGGAGCTGTTTTTT. Amino acid sequence: CSADRGRDTGELFF.